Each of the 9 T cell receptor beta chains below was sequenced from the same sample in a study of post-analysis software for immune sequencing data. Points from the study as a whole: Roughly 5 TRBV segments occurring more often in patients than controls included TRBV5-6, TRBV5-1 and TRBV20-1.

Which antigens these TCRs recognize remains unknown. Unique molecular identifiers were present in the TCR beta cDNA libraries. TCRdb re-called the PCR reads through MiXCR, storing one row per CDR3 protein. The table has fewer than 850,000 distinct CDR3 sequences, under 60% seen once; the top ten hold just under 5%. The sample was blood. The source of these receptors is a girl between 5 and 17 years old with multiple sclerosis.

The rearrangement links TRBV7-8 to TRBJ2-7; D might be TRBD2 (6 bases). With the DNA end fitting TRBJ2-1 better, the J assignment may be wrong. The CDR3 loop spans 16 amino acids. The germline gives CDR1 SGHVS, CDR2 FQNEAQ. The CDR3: CASSLDGSFGWNEQFF. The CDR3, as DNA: TGTGCCAGCAGCTTAGACGGGAGCTTCGGTTGGAATGAGCAGTTCTTC.

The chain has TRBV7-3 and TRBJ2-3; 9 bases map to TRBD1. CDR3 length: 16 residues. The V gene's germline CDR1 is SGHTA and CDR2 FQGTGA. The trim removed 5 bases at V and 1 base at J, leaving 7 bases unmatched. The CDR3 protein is CASSPGTGKGTDTQYF. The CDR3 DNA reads TGTGCCAGCAGCCCTGGGACAGGGAAGGGCACAGATACGCAGTATTTT.

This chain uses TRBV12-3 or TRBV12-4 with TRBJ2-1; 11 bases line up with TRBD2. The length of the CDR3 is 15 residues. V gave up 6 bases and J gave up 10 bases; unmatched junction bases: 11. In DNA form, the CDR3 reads TGTGCCAGCAGCACCGGGACTAGCGGTGCGGACGAGCAGTTCTTC. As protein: CASSTGTSGADEQFF.

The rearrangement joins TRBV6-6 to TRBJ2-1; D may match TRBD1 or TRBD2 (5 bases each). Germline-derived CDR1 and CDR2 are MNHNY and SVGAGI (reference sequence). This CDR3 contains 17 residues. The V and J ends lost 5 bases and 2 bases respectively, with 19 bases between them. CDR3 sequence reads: CASSLSPGTNTYNEQFF. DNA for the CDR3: TGTGCCAGCAGTCTATCGCCTGGGACCAACACCTACAATGAGCAGTTCTTC.

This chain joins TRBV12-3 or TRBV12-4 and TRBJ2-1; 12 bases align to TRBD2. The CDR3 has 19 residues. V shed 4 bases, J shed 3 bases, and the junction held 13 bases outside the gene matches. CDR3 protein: CASSSPTFGLAGLYNEQFF. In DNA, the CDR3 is TGTGCCAGCAGTTCCCCCACCTTCGGACTAGCGGGACTCTACAATGAGCAGTTCTTC.

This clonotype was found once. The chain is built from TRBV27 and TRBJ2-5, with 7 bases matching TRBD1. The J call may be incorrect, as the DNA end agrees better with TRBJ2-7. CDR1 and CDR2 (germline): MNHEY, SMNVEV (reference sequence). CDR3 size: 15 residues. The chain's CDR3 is CASSLSRGHWDEQYF. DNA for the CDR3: TGTGCCAGCAGTTTATCGAGGGGGCATTGGGACGAGCAGTACTTC.

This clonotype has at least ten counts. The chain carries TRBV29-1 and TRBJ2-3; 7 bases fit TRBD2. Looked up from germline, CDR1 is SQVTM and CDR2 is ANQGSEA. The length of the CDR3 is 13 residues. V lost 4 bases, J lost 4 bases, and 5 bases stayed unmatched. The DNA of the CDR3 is TGCAGCGTTGGCGGGAGTGGCCCAGATACGCAGTATTTT. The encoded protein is CSVGGSGPDTQYF.

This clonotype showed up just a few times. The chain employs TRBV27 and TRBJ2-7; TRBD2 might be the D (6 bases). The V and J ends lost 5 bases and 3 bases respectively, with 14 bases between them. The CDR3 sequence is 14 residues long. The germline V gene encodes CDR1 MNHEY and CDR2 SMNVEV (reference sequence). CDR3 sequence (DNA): TGTGCCAGCAGTCCGGGAGATCTCAGCTACGAGCAGTACTTC. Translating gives CASSPGDLSYEQYF.

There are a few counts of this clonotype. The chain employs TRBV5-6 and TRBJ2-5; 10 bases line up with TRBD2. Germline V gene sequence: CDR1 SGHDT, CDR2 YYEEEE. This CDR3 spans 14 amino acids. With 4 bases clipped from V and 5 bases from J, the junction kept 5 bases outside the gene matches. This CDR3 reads CASSPPGLAETQYF. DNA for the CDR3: TGTGCCAGCAGCCCCCCGGGACTAGCGGAGACCCAGTACTTC.